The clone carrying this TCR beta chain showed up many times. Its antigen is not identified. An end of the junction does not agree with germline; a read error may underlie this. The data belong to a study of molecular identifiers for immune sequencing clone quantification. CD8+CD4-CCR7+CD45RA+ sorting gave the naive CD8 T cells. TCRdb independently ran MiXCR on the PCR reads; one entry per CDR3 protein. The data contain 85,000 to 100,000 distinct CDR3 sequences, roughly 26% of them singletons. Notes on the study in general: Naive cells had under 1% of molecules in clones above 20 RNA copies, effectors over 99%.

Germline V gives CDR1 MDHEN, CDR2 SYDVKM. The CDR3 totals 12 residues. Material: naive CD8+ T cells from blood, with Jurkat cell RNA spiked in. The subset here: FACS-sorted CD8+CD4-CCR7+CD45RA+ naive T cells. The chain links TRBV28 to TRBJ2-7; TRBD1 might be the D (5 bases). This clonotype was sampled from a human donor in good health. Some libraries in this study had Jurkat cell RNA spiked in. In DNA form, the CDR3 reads TGTGCCAGCAGCTCCTCAGGGTACGCGCAGTACTTC. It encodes CASSSSGYAQYF.